The 32 T cell receptor beta chains below all came from one sample that was sequenced in a study of human T cells and chemical hapten exposure. MiXCR, applied by TCRdb to the RACE reads, yields one record per CDR3 protein. The table records 240,000 or so distinct CDR3 sequences, 7% to 10% of them present only once. Time point reported: pre-sensitization, week 0. Treatment described: therapeutic diphenylcyclopropenone sensitization with weekly scalp DPC. Sequences were derived from whole blood, sampled in connection with sensitization to the hapten diphenylcyclopropenone (DPC). The origin of the receptors is a woman in her thirties or forties with alopecia areata. Some clones in this sample may be carry-over from other donors' samples.

This clonotype was seen only a few times. The chain combines TRBV7-9 with TRBJ1-1; a weak D match, TRBD1 (6 bases). The germline V gene has CDR1 SEHNR and CDR2 FQNEAQ (reference sequence). The CDR3 consists of 12 residues. With 2 bases removed from V and 6 bases from J, the gap between germline ends came to 7 bases. This chain's CDR3 is CASSLRGPEAFF. The CDR3 DNA sequence: TGTGCCAGCAGCTTACGGGGGCCTGAAGCTTTCTTT.

In this sample, this clonotype turned up a few times. The chain combines TRBV7-9 with TRBJ2-1, with 7 bases matching TRBD1. The ends lost 3 bases at V and 6 bases at J; junction bases unmatched: 5. Germline assignment: CDR1 SEHNR and CDR2 FQNEAQ (reference sequence). The CDR3 consists of 14 residues. DNA of the CDR3: TGTGCCAGCAGCTTTACCGGGACAGCCAATGAGCAGTTCTTC. This gives the protein CASSFTGTANEQFF.

This clonotype was seen only a few times. This chain uses TRBV12-3 or TRBV12-4 with TRBJ2-7; D ambiguous. V was pared by 1 base and J by 9 bases, with 7 bases between. The CDR3 spans 11 residues. CDR3 sequence (DNA): TGTGCCAGCAGTTTAGGGCTACTGCAGTACTTC. Protein sequence: CASSLGLLQYF.

The chain recombines TRBV28 with TRBJ1-2; D call uncertain. Trimming left V 6 bases short and J 2 bases short, with 10 bases between. Germline V lookup: CDR1 MDHEN, CDR2 SYDVKM. CDR3 length: 13 amino acids. In DNA form, the CDR3 reads TGTGCCAGCAGCCGCCAGGTGAACTATGGCTACACCTTC. Amino acid sequence: CASSRQVNYGYTF.

The chain recombines TRBV10-3 with TRBJ2-1; 13 positions match TRBD2. Germline CDR1 and CDR2: ENHRY and SYGVKD. With V trimmed by 3 bases and J by 1 base, 0 bases remained unmatched. The CDR3 contains 16 residues. The CDR3 is CAISELAGGSYNEQFF. In nucleotides, the CDR3 is TGTGCCATCAGTGAACTAGCGGGAGGGTCCTACAATGAGCAGTTCTTC.

This clonotype has ten or more counts. This chain uses TRBV4-2 with TRBJ1-6; D unresolved. Germline V CDR1 and CDR2: LGHNA, YNFKEQ. The germline V and J ends were trimmed by 1 base and 10 bases, with 8 bases remaining between them. The CDR3 sequence is 13 residues long. The DNA of the CDR3 is TGTGCCAGCAGCCAAGTTGGAGGGTCACCCCTCCACTTT. Its translation is CASSQVGGSPLHF.

This chain connects TRBV25-1 to TRBJ2-7; D is ambiguous. Trimming pared 5 bases from V and 2 bases from J, leaving 13 bases between. CDR3 length equals 14 residues. The germline V gene has CDR1 MGHDK and CDR2 SYGVNS. In DNA form, the CDR3 reads TGTGCCAGCAGTTTCCCCCTATCCCCCTACGAGCAGTACTTC. Amino acids: CASSFPLSPYEQYF.

The CDR3 coding sequence is TGCAGCGTAGTCACAGTTAACACTGAAGCTTTCTTT. Amino acid sequence: CSVVTVNTEAFF. This chain joins TRBV29-1 and TRBJ1-1; D gene unclear. V was shortened by 6 bases and J by 2 bases, with 10 bases between the two germline ends. Germline values: CDR1 SQVTM, CDR2 ANQGSEA. The CDR3 is made up of 12 amino acids.

The V and J genes are TRBV7-9 and TRBJ1-1; D is unresolved. The V gene's germline CDR1 is SEHNR and CDR2 FQNEAQ (reference sequence). Between the trimmed V and J ends, which lost 5 bases and 5 bases, there was a span of 12 bases. The length of the CDR3 is 13 residues. The CDR3 reads CASSIRLGTEAFF. The CDR3 nucleotides are TGTGCCAGCAGCATAAGACTGGGAACTGAAGCTTTCTTT.

The CDR3 coding sequence is TGCAGCGCCCCTGGACAGGGGGACGAGCAGTACTTC. The encoded protein is CSAPGQGDEQYF. This rearrangement joins TRBV29-1 to TRBJ2-7; 10 bases agree with TRBD1. The CDR3 spans 12 residues. Per the germline V gene, CDR1 is SQVTM and CDR2 is ANQGSEA. Losses at the gene ends were 7 bases for V and 5 bases for J; bases not matched to a gene: 5.

This clonotype was picked up a small number of times. The gene calls are TRBV6-2 or TRBV6-3 and TRBJ1-1, with 9 positions matching TRBD1. Germline V lookup: CDR1 MNHEY, CDR2 SVGEGT. CDR3 length equals 13 residues. V dropped 5 bases and J dropped 8; count of bases not matched to a gene: 6. The CDR3 region has the DNA TGTGCCAGCAGTGACCGGACAGGGGACGAAGCTTTCTTT. The encoded protein is CASSDRTGDEAFF.

This clonotype was detected ten times or more. V gene TRBV7-9 combines with J gene TRBJ2-1, with TRBD2 matching over 10 bases. V shed 2 bases and J 4 bases; nucleotides not matched to a gene: 20. Germline CDR1 is SEHNR and CDR2 is FQNEAQ (reference sequence). The CDR3 length is 21 residues. In DNA, the CDR3 is TGTGCCAGCAGCTTACTCAGGGGGATGCCTAGCGGGAGAGGGAGATACAATGAGCAGTTCTTC. Translation: CASSLLRGMPSGRGRYNEQFF.

The chain couples TRBV12-3 or TRBV12-4 to TRBJ1-6; no clear D gene. V gave up 5 bases and J gave up 0 bases, with 5 bases separating them. The CDR3 spans 14 residues. CDR3 protein: CASSPSSYNSPLHF. Here the CDR3 DNA reads TGTGCCAGCAGTCCTAGCTCCTATAATTCACCCCTCCACTTT.

The V call is TRBV18, the J call TRBJ2-7; D not resolved. The CDR3 is 11 residues long. Trimming removed 3 bases from V and 7 bases from J, with 7 bases in between. Germline CDR1 KGHSH, CDR2 LQKENI. The CDR3: CASSPEYEQYF. The DNA for the CDR3 is TGTGCCAGCTCACCGGAATATGAGCAGTACTTC.

This chain joins TRBV29-1 and TRBJ2-1; D might be TRBD1 or TRBD2, each matching 5 bases. This CDR3 is 14 amino acids long. Trimming took off 2 bases at V and 8 bases at J, with 16 bases between the two ends. Germline loops: CDR1 SQVTM, CDR2 ANQGSEA. The CDR3 DNA is TGCAGCGTTGAATCTTGGGACCCGATGTATGAGCAGTTCTTC. It specifies CSVESWDPMYEQFF.

Only a few counts were recorded for this clonotype. The chain links TRBV4-1 to TRBJ1-1; TRBD1 matches 7 bases. Germline lookup yields CDR1 MGHRA and CDR2 YSYEKL. CDR3 length: 13 residues. Trimming cost V 5 bases and J 10 bases; bases outside gene matches: 10. The CDR3 nucleotides read TGCGCCAGCAGCGGGCGGACAGGCGAGGTAGCTTTCTTT. It is translated as CASSGRTGEVAFF.

This clonotype was seen repeatedly, ten times or more. This chain uses TRBV15 with TRBJ2-5; perhaps D is TRBD1 or TRBD2 (5 bases each). CDR1 LNHNV and CDR2 YYDKDF come from the germline V gene (reference sequence). The CDR3 totals 14 residues. V was clipped by 6 bases and J by 5 bases, with 16 bases between them. The CDR3 nucleotides read TGTGCCACCAGGCCAGGGACGGCTGGGGAGACCCAGTACTTC. The encoded protein is CATRPGTAGETQYF.

This clonotype occurred many times. The V gene is TRBV7-9, the J gene TRBJ2-5, with 9 bases lining up with TRBD2. The ends lost 1 base at V and 5 bases at J; junction bases unmatched: 8. CDR1 is SEHNR and CDR2 is FQNEAQ in the germline V gene (reference sequence). CDR3 size: 16 residues. The DNA of the CDR3 is TGTGCCAGCAGCTTAGGATTAGCGGGAGCCTCGGAGACCCAGTACTTC. Encoded protein: CASSLGLAGASETQYF.

This clonotype showed up just a few times. The CDR3 region has the DNA TGTGCCAGCAGTTCAAACGACAGGATGTCGGGGGAGCAGTACTTC. Its translation: CASSSNDRMSGEQYF. The genes are TRBV12-3 or TRBV12-4 and TRBJ2-7, with D possibly TRBD1 on 6 matching bases. The CDR3 runs 15 residues. With 4 bases removed from V and 7 bases from J, the gap between germline ends came to 20 bases.

This sequence joins TRBV29-1 and TRBJ2-7; 9 bases fit TRBD2. Germline CDR1 reads SQVTM; CDR2 reads ANQGSEA. Trimming removed 4 bases from V and 6 bases from J; junction bases left unmatched: 7. The CDR3 consists of 13 residues. The CDR3 nucleotides are TGCAGCGTTGGCAATAGCGGGAGATTCGAGCAGTACTTC. Translation: CSVGNSGRFEQYF.

This clonotype was observed a handful of times. V is TRBV10-3 and J is TRBJ2-7, with TRBD2 identical over 16 bases. The CDR3 is made up of 17 amino acids. V shed 7 bases and J 2 bases; nucleotides not matched to a gene: 8. Looked up from germline, CDR1 is ENHRY and CDR2 is SYGVKD. CDR3 DNA sequence: TGTGCCATCATGGGACTAGCGGGAGGGCCAGAGACCTACGAGCAGTACTTC. Protein product: CAIMGLAGGPETYEQYF.

This chain links TRBV6-4 with TRBJ2-7; D is uncertain. Germline V gene data show CDR1 as MRHNA and CDR2 as SNTAGT. Between the trimmed V and J ends, which lost 2 bases and 3 bases, there was a span of 11 bases. The CDR3 sequence is 14 residues long. CDR3 coding DNA: TGTGCCAGCAGTGACCCAGGAGTTTGCTACGAGCAGTACTTC. It translates to CASSDPGVCYEQYF.

This clonotype was seen a few times. The chain uses TRBV27 and TRBJ2-7, with 11 nucleotides matching TRBD1. The germline gives CDR1 MNHEY, CDR2 SMNVEV (reference sequence). CDR3 size: 17 residues. Trimming cost V 2 bases and J 5 bases; bases outside gene matches: 11. Here the CDR3 reads CASSLRIRDRGLHEQYF. The CDR3 nucleotides read TGTGCCAGCAGTTTACGAATCCGGGACAGGGGGTTGCACGAGCAGTACTTC.

V usage is TRBV3-1 and J usage is TRBJ1-6; 9 nucleotides match TRBD1. The junction had 8 bases not matched to a gene; V was cut back by 4 bases and J by 1 base. The germline V gene encodes CDR1 LGHDT and CDR2 YNNKEL (reference sequence). The CDR3 spans 18 residues. For the CDR3, the DNA is TGTGCCAGCAGCCCCGGACAGGGGAAGGGGTCCTATAATTCACCCCTCCACTTT. This translates into CASSPGQGKGSYNSPLHF. The full variable domain, with the rest looked up from reference TRBV3-1 and TRBJ1-6, is DTAVSQTPKYLVTQMGNDKSIKCEQNLGHDTMYWYKQDSKKFLKIMFSYNNKELIINETVPNRFSPKSPDKAHLNLHINSLELGDSAVYFCASSPGQGKGSYNSPLHFGNGTRLTVT.

This clonotype occurred a few times. This sequence joins TRBV24-1 and TRBJ2-7; D unresolved. Germline V gene lookup returns CDR1 KGHDR and CDR2 SFDVKD. This CDR3 has 13 amino acids. The V gene lost 2 bases and the J gene lost 3 bases, with 7 bases spanning the gap. Here the CDR3 reads CATSDSQVYEQYF. As DNA, the CDR3 is TGTGCCACCAGTGATTCGCAAGTCTACGAGCAGTACTTC.

This sequence joins TRBV27 and TRBJ1-5, with D possibly being TRBD1 (6 bases). Germline CDR1 and CDR2: MNHEY and SMNVEV (reference sequence). This CDR3 has 16 residues. Trimming took off 4 bases at V and 2 bases at J, with 15 bases between the two ends. The CDR3 here is CASSSRRGPGNQPQHF. CDR3 in DNA: TGTGCCAGCAGTTCTCGTCGGGGGCCTGGCAATCAGCCCCAGCATTTT.

The chain combines TRBV9 with TRBJ2-1; 7 bases match TRBD2. The germline V gene has CDR1 SGDLS and CDR2 YYNGEE. After removal of 2 bases from V and 4 bases from J, the junction contained 12 bases not matched to a gene. This CDR3 has 17 amino acids. The CDR3 coding sequence is TGTGCCAGCAGCGTGGGTCTTGGCGGGGGAGGTTACAATGAGCAGTTCTTC. Its protein is CASSVGLGGGGYNEQFF.

In this sample, this clonotype turned up a few times. The genes are TRBV7-6 and TRBJ2-7; tentative D call: TRBD2 (6 bases). The germline gives CDR1 SGHVS, CDR2 FNYEAQ. The CDR3 extends over 16 amino acids. Trimming left V 4 bases short and J 2 bases short, with 18 bases between. The CDR3 region is CASSSGGAGFTYEQYF. CDR3 DNA: TGTGCCAGCAGCTCCGGCGGGGCAGGGTTCACCTACGAGCAGTACTTC.

This clonotype was seen more than once but under ten times. The chain uses TRBV29-1 and TRBJ2-1, with D uncertain. CDR3 length equals 14 residues. Germline assignment: CDR1 SQVTM and CDR2 ANQGSEA. Trimming took 4 bases from V and 0 from J, leaving 10 bases between them. The CDR3, as DNA: TGCAGCGTTGGAACAAGGAGCTCCTACAATGAGCAGTTCTTC. Protein sequence: CSVGTRSSYNEQFF.

This clonotype was recorded a few times. The chain couples TRBV20-1 to TRBJ1-4; possibly TRBD1 for D (6 bases). The length of the CDR3 is 15 residues. The V and J ends lost 3 bases and 4 bases respectively, with 15 bases between them. From germline, CDR1 is DFQATT and CDR2 SNEGSKA (reference sequence). The CDR3, as DNA: TGCAGTGCTAGGGAAACCAGGGGCTTTAATGAAAAACTGTTTTTT. The encoded protein is CSARETRGFNEKLFF.

This clonotype was recorded a few times. This chain links TRBV6-5 with TRBJ1-3; D is perhaps TRBD1 (5 bases). The V end lost 6 bases, the J end lost 9 bases, and 24 bases lay between the germline ends. CDR1 is MNHEY and CDR2 is SVGAGI in the germline V gene. The CDR3 contains 16 residues. The CDR3 nucleotides are TGTGCCAGCAGCCGAATCACAGGAGACGAAGTTTCCACCATATATTTT. Protein product: CASSRITGDEVSTIYF.

This clonotype was seen ten or more times. This rearrangement joins TRBV7-9 to TRBJ2-2; unclear D gene. The CDR3 is made up of 13 amino acids. V was shortened by 5 bases and J by 6 bases, with 10 bases between the two germline ends. CDR1 is SEHNR, CDR2 FQNEAQ, per germline (reference sequence). DNA for the CDR3: TGTGCCAGCAGCCCCAGTTCGGCCGGGGAGCTGTTTTTT. Its protein is CASSPSSAGELFF.